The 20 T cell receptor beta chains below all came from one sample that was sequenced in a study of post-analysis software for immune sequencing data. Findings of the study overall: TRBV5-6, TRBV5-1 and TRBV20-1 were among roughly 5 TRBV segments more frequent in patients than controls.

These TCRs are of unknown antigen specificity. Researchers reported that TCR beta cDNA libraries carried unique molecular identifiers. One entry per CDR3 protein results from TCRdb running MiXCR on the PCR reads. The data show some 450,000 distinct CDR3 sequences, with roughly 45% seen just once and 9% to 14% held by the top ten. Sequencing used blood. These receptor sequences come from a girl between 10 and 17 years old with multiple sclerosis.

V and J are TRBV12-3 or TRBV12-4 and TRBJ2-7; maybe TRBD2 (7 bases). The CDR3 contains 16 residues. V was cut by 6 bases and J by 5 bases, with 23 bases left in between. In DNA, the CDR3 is TGTGCCAGCAGCAACGAAATTGGCCGCGGGGGCCACGAGCAGTACTTC. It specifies CASSNEIGRGGHEQYF.

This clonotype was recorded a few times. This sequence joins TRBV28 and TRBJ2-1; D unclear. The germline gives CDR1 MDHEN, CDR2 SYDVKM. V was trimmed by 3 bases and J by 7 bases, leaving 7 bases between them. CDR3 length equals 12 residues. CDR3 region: CASSLRRNEQFF. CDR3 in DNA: TGTGCCAGCAGTTTGCGGCGAAATGAGCAGTTCTTC.

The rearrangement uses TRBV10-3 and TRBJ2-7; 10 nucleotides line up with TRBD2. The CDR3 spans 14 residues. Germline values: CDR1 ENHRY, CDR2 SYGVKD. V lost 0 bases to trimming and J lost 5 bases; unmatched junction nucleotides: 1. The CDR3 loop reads CAISESLAGDEQYF. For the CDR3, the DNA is TGTGCCATCAGTGAGTCGCTAGCGGGAGACGAGCAGTACTTC.

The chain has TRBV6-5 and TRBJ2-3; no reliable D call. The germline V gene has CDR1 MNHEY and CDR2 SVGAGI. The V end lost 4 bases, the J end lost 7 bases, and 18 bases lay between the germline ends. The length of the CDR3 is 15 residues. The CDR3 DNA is TGTGCCAGCAGTTCCACGCCGGACGGCACGTATACGCAGTATTTT. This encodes CASSSTPDGTYTQYF.

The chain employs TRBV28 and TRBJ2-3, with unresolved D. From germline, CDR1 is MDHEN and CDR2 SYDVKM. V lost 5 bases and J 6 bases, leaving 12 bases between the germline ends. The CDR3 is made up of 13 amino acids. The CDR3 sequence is CASSHPTTDTQYF. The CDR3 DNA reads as TGTGCCAGCAGTCACCCAACTACGGATACGCAGTATTTT.

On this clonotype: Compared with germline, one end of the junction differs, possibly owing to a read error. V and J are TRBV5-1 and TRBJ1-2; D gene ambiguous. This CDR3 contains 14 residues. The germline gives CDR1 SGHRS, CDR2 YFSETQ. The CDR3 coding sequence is TGCGCCAGCAGCTTGACAGAGGGATACTATGGCTACATCTTC. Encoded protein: CASSLTEGYYGYIF.

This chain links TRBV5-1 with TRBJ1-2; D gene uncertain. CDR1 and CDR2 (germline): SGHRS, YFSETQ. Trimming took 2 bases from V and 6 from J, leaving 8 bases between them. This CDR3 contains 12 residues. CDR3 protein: CASSFGSDGYTF. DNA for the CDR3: TGCGCCAGCAGCTTTGGGTCGGATGGCTACACCTTC.

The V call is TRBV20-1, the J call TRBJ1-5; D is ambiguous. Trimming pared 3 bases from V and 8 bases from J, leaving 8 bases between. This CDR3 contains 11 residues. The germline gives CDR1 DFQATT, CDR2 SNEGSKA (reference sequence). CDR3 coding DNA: TGCAGTGCTAGTGAGGTGGAGCCCCAGCATTTT. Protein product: CSASEVEPQHF.

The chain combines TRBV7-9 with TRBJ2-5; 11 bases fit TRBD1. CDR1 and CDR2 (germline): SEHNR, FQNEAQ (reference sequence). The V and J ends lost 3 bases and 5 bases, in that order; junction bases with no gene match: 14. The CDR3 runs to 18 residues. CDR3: CASSFSPIGQGARETQYF. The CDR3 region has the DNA TGTGCCAGCAGCTTTTCCCCAATCGGACAGGGGGCGCGGGAGACCCAGTACTTC.

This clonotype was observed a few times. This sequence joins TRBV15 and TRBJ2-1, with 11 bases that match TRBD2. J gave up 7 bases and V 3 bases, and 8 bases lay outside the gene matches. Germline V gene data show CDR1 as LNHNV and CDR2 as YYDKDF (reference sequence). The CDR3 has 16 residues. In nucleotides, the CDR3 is TGTGCCACCAGCAGGGAACTAGCGGGAGTTGGGAATGAGCAGTTCTTC. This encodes CATSRELAGVGNEQFF.

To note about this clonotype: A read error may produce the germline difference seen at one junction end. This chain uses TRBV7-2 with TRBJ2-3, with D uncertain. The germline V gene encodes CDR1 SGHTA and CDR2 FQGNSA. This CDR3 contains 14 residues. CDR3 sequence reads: CAGSLGQAGDTQYF. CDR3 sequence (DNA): TGTGCCGGCAGCTTAGGGCAGGCCGGAGATACGCAGTATTTT.

CDR3 sequence (DNA): TGTGCCAGCAGCGTAGCTGGGGCGGGGGTCCAAGAGACCCAGTACTTC. It specifies CASSVAGAGVQETQYF. The chain has TRBV9 and TRBJ2-7; 7 bases fit TRBD2. The J call may be incorrect, as the DNA end agrees better with TRBJ2-5. Germline assignment: CDR1 SGDLS and CDR2 YYNGEE. The CDR3 has 16 residues.

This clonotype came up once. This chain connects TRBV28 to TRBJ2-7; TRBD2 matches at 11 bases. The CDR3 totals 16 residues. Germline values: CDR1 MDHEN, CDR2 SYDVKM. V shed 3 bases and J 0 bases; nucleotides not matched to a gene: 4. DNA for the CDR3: TGTGCCAGCAGTTTGGGACTAGCGGACAGCTCCTACGAGCAGTACTTC. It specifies CASSLGLADSSYEQYF.

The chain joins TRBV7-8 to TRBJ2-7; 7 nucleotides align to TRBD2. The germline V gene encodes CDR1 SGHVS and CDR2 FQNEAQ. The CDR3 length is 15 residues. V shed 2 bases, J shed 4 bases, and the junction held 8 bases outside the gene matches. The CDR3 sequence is CASSLLWEGQYEQYF. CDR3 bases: TGTGCCAGCAGCTTATTGTGGGAGGGCCAGTACGAGCAGTACTTC.

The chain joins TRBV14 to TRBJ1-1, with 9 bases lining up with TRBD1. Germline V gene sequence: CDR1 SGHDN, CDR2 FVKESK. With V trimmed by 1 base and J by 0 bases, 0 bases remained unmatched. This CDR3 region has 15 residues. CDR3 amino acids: CASSQGTGVNTEAFF. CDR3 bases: TGTGCCAGCAGCCAAGGGACAGGGGTGAACACTGAAGCTTTCTTT.

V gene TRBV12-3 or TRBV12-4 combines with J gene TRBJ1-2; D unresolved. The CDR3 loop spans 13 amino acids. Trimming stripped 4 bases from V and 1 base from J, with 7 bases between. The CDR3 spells CASSSVHNYGYTF. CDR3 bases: TGTGCCAGCAGTTCTGTTCATAACTATGGCTACACCTTC.

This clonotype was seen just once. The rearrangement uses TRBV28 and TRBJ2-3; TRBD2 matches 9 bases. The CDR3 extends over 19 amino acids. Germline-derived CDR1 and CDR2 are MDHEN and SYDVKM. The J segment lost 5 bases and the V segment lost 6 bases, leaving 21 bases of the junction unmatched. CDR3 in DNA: TGTGCCAGCAGCCCGAGCGGGAGGTGGGGGTTAGCACTCGAAGATACGCAGTATTTT. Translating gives CASSPSGRWGLALEDTQYF.

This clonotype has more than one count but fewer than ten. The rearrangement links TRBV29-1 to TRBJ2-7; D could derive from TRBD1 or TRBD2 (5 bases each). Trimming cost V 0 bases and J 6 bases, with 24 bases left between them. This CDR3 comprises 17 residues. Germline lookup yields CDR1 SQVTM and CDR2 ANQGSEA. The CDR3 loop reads CSVEDLRWGPRGVEQYF. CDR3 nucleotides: TGCAGCGTTGAAGATCTTAGATGGGGACCGAGGGGTGTCGAGCAGTACTTC.

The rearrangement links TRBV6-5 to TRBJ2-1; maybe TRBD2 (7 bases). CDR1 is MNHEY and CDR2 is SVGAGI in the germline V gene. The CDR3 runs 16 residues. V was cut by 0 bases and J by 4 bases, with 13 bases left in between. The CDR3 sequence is CASSYSWGGGYNEQFF. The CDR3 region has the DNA TGTGCCAGCAGTTACTCCTGGGGGGGCGGATACAATGAGCAGTTCTTC.

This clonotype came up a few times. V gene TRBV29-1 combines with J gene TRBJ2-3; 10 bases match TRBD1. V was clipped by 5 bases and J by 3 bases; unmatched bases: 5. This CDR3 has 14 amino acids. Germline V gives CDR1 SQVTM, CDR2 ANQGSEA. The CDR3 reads CSVLGQGRTDTQYF. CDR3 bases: TGCAGCGTTCTGGGACAGGGGAGGACAGATACGCAGTATTTT.